The 4 T cell receptor beta chains listed next were all sequenced from one sample in a study of blood T cell repertoires in COVID-19. Using immunoSEQ multiplex PCR, the repertoire was profiled, and TCRdb retains in-frame clones only, with some absent. This repertoire shows more than 200,000 clones, 80% to 90% found once; its top ten account for about 2%. Input material: peripheral blood. These receptors were taken from a young man with active or convalescent COVID-19.

The J gene is TRBJ1-1, the V gene TRBV10-3; D perhaps matches TRBD1 (6 bases). V lost 0 bases, J lost 8 bases, and 19 bases lay in between. The CDR3 totals 16 residues. Per the germline V gene, CDR1 is ENHRY and CDR2 is SYGVKD. The CDR3 loop reads CAISESGWGTLLEAFF. The CDR3 DNA reads TGTGCCATCAGTGAGTCAGGATGGGGGACATTACTAGAAGCTTTCTTT.

The rearrangement links TRBV5-4 to TRBJ1-2, with D perhaps matching TRBD1 (5 bases). The V gene's germline CDR1 is SGHNT and CDR2 YYREEE (reference sequence). This CDR3 is 16 amino acids long. V dropped 4 bases and J dropped 6 bases, with 22 bases sitting between them. The CDR3 nucleotides are TGTGCCAGCAGCAGCTACGGGACGTCCGGGAGGAATGGCTACACCTTC. This sequence encodes CASSSYGTSGRNGYTF.

The rearrangement uses TRBV10-1 and TRBJ2-1; the match to TRBD2 covers 12 bases. After removal of 1 base from V and 1 base from J, the junction contained 8 bases not matched to a gene. Looked up from germline, CDR1 is WNHNN and CDR2 is SYGVQD (reference sequence). The CDR3 runs to 19 residues. CDR3 amino acids: CASSELKLAGGWSYNEQFF. As DNA, the CDR3 is TGCGCCAGCAGTGAGTTAAAACTAGCGGGGGGATGGTCCTACAATGAGCAGTTCTTC.

The CDR3 DNA sequence: TGTGCCAGCAGTTACCTAGGGGGATGGTATGGCTACACCTTC. Amino acid sequence: CASSYLGGWYGYTF. The V gene is TRBV6-5, the J gene TRBJ1-2; tentatively, D is TRBD1 (6 bases). V was shortened by 2 bases and J by 5 bases, with 12 bases between the two germline ends. The CDR3 loop spans 14 amino acids. Germline V lookup: CDR1 MNHEY, CDR2 SVGAGI.